This is a list of T cell receptor beta chains from one sample in a study of blood T cell repertoires in COVID-19. The assay was immunoSEQ multiplex PCR, and TCRdb's table has in-frame clones only and misses some. The sample lists some 70,000 clones, about four fifths occurring once. The material sequenced was peripheral blood. The source of these receptors is a man aged 50 to 59 with active COVID-19. CDR3s include the opening cysteine and the closing phenylalanine or tryptophan. The size field is filled for only some rows; it gives once, few, many or a size class.

clone_size	v_call	j_call	cdr3_aa
.	TRBV9	TRBJ2-3	CASSVGDRDSTDTQYF
.	TRBV19	TRBJ2-5	CASSIDKGTGEETQYF
.	TRBV3-1/TRBV3-2	TRBJ1-1	CASSPGTDTEAFF
few	TRBV12-3/TRBV12-4	TRBJ1-5	CASSFRVNQPQHF
.	TRBV4-2	TRBJ2-2	CASSQGGRLANTGELFF
.	TRBV5-4	TRBJ2-3	CASSLNQGLDTDTQYF
.	TRBV4-1	TRBJ1-3	CASSQDLGGTGNTIYF
.	TRBV24-1	TRBJ2-2	CATKGTGELFF
.	TRBV4-1	TRBJ2-1	CASSELAGDSYNEQFF
.	TRBV6-5	TRBJ1-3	CASSPGGNTIYF
.	TRBV5-5	TRBJ2-2	CASFPGGGRGTGELFF
.	TRBV28	TRBJ1-2	CASITGGGGGYGYTF
.	TRBV3-1/TRBV3-2	TRBJ2-5	CASSQDRGGPGETQYF
few	TRBV28	TRBJ1-2	CASSSQPGQGAYDGYTF
.	TRBV4-1	TRBJ1-5	CASSQEDRDNQPQHF
.	TRBV3-1/TRBV3-2	TRBJ1-6	CASRPGSSNSPLHF